One TCR beta chain is described in this entry. It has no known antigen specificity. Per-base quality was not reported, and no clone a single base away is much larger than it. This sample is part of a study of blood T cell repertoires in COVID-19 (dated by TCRdb to the early 2020s). Concerning the study at large: The collaborator samples originated in the United States, Italy and Spain and spanned the acute and convalescent phases of COVID-19. A freely available public database, intended as a resource for researchers studying the immune response to SARS-CoV-2, is where the repertoires were released. A de-identified subject ID, COVID-19 status, age in years and sex were almost always included in the sample metadata. The prospective study material was composed of cDNA or gDNA derived from T cells, B-cell-depleted T cells, or PBMCs. The samples were drawn from two sources: the first 160 participants of the ongoing ImmuneRACE study, and some 1,300 subjects contributed by 6 global collaborators. The dataset comprised deeply sampled blood TCRbeta repertoires from subjects exposed to, actively infected with, or recovered from COVID-19. Where HLA class I and class II types were available, the types were taken from metadata supplied by the sample provider, not from assay-based typing.

The immunoSEQ Assay, a bias-controlled multiplex PCR, was used to amplify TCRbeta CDR3 regions from genomic DNA. The authors processed their data as follows. The number of nucleated cells in each sample was estimated by amplification of reference gene primers within the assay. Sequence reads were collapsed and filtered to measure the absolute abundance of every unique TCRbeta CDR3 rearrangement. Productive Simpson clonality was computed per sample as the square root of Simpson's diversity index over productive rearrangements. TCRdb took this table from immuneACCESS and kept in-frame rearrangements with V and J called. Such tables lack part of the clones; where checked against another copy, unresolved V genes explain under half of the gap, and the rest is unexplained. The V and J calls and clone size come from that table; D and trimming were worked out from the DNA. In this sample the table shows about 110,000 clones, around nine tenths of which occur a single time. Clones ranked in the top ten supply roughly 8.4% of the sample.

The CDR3 runs 14 residues from the cysteine to the phenylalanine. Here the CDR3 DNA is all that survives: 42 bases in frame from base 1. CDR1 and CDR2, looked up from the germline V gene (reference sequence), are LNHDA and SQIVND. V loses 5 bases at its end and J loses 3 bases; junction bases beyond the gene matches: 5. Study-wide conclusions, independent of this receptor: Clinical and demographic metadata were provided uncurated, with the amount varying by source and participant.

A second Seattle source provided samples from volunteer blood donors who had recovered from COVID-19. The collaborating institutions used their own protocols to collect whole blood in K2EDTA tubes. For TCRbeta analysis, collaborators shipped samples as frozen whole blood, isolated PBMCs, or DNA extracted from either of those sample types. The rearranged chain carries TRBV19 and TRBJ1-1; 8 junctional bases match TRBD1. The receptor comes from a woman in her seventies who had recovered from COVID-19. Source material: peripheral blood. The nucleotides are TGTGCCAGTAGTGAAGACAGGGGTGACACTGAAGCTTTCTTT. The resulting protein is CASSEDRGDTEAFF.